This T cell receptor beta chain was sequenced for a study of OX40 agonist ivuxolimab in advanced cancers. Overall study results and limits: Some patients without response likewise showed low normalized clonal expansion. Both blood CD4+ and CD8+ T cells showed clonal growth by week 6 at 0.1 to 3.0 mg/kg. The study found that CD8+ T cells averaged more expanded clones than CD4+.

V lost 4 bases and J lost 2; bases outside the gene matches: 5. This CDR3 is built from 14 residues. CDR1 and CDR2 from the germline V gene are SGHVS and FNYEAQ. Method: immunoSEQ multiplex PCR; TCRdb's copy keeps in-frame clones and lacks some. The sample shows more than 80,000 clones, about 89% of them seen only once. A note on this clone: Antigen: not known.

It was autoimmune disease history or systemic immunosuppression that excluded patients. The chain employs TRBV7-6 and TRBJ2-7; 7 positions match TRBD1. This receptor was obtained from an adult with an advanced solid tumor such as melanoma, head and neck, liver or kidney cancer. The sequencing here drew on CD4+ or CD8+ T cells sorted from blood, taken in a trial of the OX40 agonist ivuxolimab. CDR3 protein: CASSSTGLTYEQYF. CDR3 DNA: TGTGCCAGCAGCTCGACAGGGTTAACCTACGAGCAGTACTTC.